Given below is one TCR beta chain in context. What it binds is not known. Separation from the approximately 690-subject first cohort characterized the roughly 110-subject validation cohort, to which the donors belonged. The sample comes from a study of cytomegalovirus exposure and HLA in healthy donors. In the study overall: The 95 to 150 validation repertoires used a platform that matched the one used for the approximately 670 first-cohort repertoires, as a later analysis reported. Study-level findings and limits: The authors confirmed in vitro that three CMV-associated chains were specific for CMV antigens. Approximately 160 TCR beta chains were listed as cytomegalovirus-associated.

The V gene's germline CDR1 is MDHEN and CDR2 SYDVKM. Trimming removed 7 bases at V and 9 bases at J, with 13 bases between. The CDR3 spans 13 residues. Clones were read by immunoSEQ multiplex PCR, and TCRdb kept only the in-frame ones, dropping some. The repertoire holds a few hundred thousand clones, approximately 91% seen once, with over 0.9% in the top ten. Sequenced material: PBMCs. This sequence joins TRBV28 and TRBJ1-6; possibly TRBD1 for D (6 bases). The receptor's source is a man between 25 and 39 years old in good health and CMV-seronegative. CDR3 nucleotide sequence: TGTGCCAGCAAAGGGGGACCAGGTTCACCCCTCCACTTT. Its translation is CASKGGPGSPLHF.